This T cell receptor (beta chain) was documented in a study of T cell responses to AZD1222 COVID-19 vaccine. Losses at the gene ends were 4 bases for V and 2 bases for J; bases not matched to a gene: 9. Germline V gene sequence: CDR1 SGHTA, CDR2 FQGTGA. The CDR3 consists of 16 residues. Some clones are missing from TCRdb's copy, which holds only in-frame ones; the method was immunoSEQ multiplex PCR. The data show about 64,000 clones, 85% to 95% seen once. The chain links TRBV7-3 to TRBJ2-3; the match to TRBD2 covers 7 bases. The TCR comes from an adult who received the MenACWY meningococcal vaccine as a control. Sequenced material: peripheral blood, taken 28 days after the second dose of the MenACWY control vaccine. CDR3 sequence (DNA): TGTGCCAGCAGCTCGAGCCCGGGACTACTCACAGATACGCAGTATTTT. It yields the protein CASSSSPGLLTDTQYF. Variable domain in full (rest from reference TRBV7-3 and TRBJ2-3): GAGVSQTPSNKVTEKGKYVELRCDPISGHTALYWYRQSLGQGPEFLIYFQGTGAADDSGLPNDRFFAVRPEGSVSTLKIQRTERGDSAVYLCASSSSPGLLTDTQYFGPGTRLTVL.